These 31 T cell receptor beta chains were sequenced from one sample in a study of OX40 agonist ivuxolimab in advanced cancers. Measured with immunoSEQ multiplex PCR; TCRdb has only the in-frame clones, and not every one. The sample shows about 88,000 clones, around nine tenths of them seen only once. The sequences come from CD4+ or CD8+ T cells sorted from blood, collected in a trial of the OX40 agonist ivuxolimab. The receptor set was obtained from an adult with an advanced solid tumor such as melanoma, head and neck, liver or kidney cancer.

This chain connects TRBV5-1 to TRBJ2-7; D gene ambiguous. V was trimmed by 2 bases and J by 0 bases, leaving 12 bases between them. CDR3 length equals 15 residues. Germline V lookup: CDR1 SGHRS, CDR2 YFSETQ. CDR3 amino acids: CASSLTQAGSYEQYF. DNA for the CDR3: TGCGCCAGCAGCTTAACCCAGGCTGGCTCCTACGAGCAGTACTTC.

The CDR3 nucleotides read TGTGCCAGCAGCCGTCGGACTAGCTCTGCCTACGAGCAGTACTTC. It encodes CASSRRTSSAYEQYF. The chain combines TRBV7-9 with TRBJ2-7, with 8 bases matching TRBD2. Unmatched junction bases numbered 8, after V lost 5 bases and J lost 2 bases. CDR3 length: 15 amino acids. Germline values: CDR1 SEHNR, CDR2 FQNEAQ (reference sequence).

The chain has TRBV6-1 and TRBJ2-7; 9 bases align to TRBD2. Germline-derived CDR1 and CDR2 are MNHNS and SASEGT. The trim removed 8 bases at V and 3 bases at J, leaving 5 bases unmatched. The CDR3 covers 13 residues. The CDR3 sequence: CASCISGSYEQYF. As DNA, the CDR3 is TGTGCCAGCTGTATTAGCGGGAGCTACGAGCAGTACTTC.

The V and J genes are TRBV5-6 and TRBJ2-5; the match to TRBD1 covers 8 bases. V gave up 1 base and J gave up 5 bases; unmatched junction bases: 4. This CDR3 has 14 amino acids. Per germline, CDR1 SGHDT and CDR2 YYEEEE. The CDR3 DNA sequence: TGTGCCAGCAGCTTGCAGGGGGCCAGGGAGACCCAGTACTTC. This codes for CASSLQGARETQYF. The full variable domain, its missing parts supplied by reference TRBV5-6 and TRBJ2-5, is DAGVTQSPTHLIKTRGQQVTLRCSPKSGHDTVSWYQQALGQGPQFIFQYYEEEERQRGNFPDRFSGHQFPNYSSELNVNALLLGDSALYLCASSLQGARETQYFGPGTRLLVL.

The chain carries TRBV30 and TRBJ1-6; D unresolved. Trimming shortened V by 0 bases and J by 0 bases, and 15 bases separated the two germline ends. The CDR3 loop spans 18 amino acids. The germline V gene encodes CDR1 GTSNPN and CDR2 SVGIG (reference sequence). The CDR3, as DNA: TGTGCCTGGAGTGTACTATCGGCGGGAAGCTCCTATAATTCACCCCTCCACTTT. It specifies CAWSVLSAGSSYNSPLHF.

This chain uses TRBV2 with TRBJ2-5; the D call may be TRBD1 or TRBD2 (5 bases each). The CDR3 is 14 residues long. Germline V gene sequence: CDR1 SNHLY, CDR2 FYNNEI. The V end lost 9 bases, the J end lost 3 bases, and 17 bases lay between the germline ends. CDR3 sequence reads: CASGAGMGEETQYF. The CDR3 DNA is TGTGCCAGTGGGGCTGGGATGGGGGAAGAGACCCAGTACTTC.

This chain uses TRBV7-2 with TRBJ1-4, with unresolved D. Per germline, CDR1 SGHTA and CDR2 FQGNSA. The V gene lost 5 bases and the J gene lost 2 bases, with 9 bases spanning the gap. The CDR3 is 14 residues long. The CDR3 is CASSPSFTNEKLFF. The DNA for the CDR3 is TGTGCCAGCAGCCCTAGCTTTACTAATGAAAAACTGTTTTTT.

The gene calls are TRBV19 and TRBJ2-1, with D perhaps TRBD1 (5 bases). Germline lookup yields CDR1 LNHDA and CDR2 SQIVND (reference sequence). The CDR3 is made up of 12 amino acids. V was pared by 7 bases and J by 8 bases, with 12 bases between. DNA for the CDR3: TGTGCCAGTACCTCCAGGGTGGATGAGCAGTTCTTC. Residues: CASTSRVDEQFF.

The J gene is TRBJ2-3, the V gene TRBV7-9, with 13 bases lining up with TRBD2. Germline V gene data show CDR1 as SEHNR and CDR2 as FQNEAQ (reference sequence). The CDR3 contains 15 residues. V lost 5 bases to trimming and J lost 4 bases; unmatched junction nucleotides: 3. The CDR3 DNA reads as TGTGCCAGCAGCCAAGGACTAGCGGGAGCAGATACGCAGTATTTT. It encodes CASSQGLAGADTQYF.

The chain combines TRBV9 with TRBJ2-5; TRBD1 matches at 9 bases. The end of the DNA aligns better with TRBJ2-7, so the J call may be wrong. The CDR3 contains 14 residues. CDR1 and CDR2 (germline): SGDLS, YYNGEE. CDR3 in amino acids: CASSGGQGGYEQYF. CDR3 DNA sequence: TGTGCCAGCAGCGGGGGACAGGGTGGATACGAGCAGTACTTC.

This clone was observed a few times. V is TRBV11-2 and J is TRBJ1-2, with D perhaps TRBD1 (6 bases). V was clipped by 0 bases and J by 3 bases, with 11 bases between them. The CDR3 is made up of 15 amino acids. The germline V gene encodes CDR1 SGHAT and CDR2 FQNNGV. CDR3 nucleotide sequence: TGTGCCAGCAGCTTAGAAGGGGGGCGCGACTATGGCTACACCTTC. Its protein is CASSLEGGRDYGYTF.

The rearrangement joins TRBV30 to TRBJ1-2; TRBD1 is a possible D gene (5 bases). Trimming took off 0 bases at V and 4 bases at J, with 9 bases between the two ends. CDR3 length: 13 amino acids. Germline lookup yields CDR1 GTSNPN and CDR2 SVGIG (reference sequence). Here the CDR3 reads CAWSVQGTYGYTF. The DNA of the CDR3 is TGTGCCTGGAGTGTGCAGGGAACCTATGGCTACACCTTC. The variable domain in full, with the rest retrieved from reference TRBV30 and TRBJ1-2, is SQTIHQWPATLVQPVGSPLSLECTVEGTSNPNLYWYRQAAGRGLQLLFYSVGIGQISSEVPQNLSASRPQDRQFILSSKKLLLSDSGFYLCAWSVQGTYGYTFGSGTRLTVV.

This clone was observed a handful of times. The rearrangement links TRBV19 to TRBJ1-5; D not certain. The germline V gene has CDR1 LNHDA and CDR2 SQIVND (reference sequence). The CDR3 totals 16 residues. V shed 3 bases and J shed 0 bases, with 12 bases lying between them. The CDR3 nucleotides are TGTGCCAGTAGTATGATGGTGTCCGTTAGCAATCAGCCCCAGCATTTT. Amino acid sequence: CASSMMVSVSNQPQHF.

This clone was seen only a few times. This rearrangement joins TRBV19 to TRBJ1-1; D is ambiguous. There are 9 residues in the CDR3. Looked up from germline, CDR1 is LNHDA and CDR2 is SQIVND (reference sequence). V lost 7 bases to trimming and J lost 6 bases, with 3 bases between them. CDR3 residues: CASNAEAFF. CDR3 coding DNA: TGTGCCAGTAACGCTGAAGCTTTCTTT.

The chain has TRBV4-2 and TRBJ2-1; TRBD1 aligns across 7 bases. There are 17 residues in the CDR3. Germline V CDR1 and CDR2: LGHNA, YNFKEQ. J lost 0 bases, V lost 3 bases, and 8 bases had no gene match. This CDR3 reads CASSQALGGASYNEQFF. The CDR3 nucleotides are TGTGCCAGCAGCCAGGCCCTAGGGGGCGCCTCCTACAATGAGCAGTTCTTC.

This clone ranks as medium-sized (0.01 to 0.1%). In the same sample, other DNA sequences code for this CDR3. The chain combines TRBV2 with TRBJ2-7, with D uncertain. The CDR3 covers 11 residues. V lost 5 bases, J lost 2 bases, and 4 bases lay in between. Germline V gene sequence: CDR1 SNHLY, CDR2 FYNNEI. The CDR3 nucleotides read TGTGCCAGCAGTCTGACCTACGAGCAGTACTTC. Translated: CASSLTYEQYF. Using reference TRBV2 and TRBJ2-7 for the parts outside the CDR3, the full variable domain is EPEVTQTPSHQVTQMGQEVILRCVPISNHLYFYWYRQILGQKVEFLVSFYNNEISEKSEIFDDQFSVERPDGSNFTLKIRSTKLEDSAMYFCASSLTYEQYFGPGTRLTVT.

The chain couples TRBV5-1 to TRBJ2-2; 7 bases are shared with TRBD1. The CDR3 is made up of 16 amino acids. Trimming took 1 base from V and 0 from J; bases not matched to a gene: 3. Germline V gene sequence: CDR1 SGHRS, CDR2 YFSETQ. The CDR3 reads CASSLLGTANTGELFF. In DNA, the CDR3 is TGCGCCAGCAGCTTGCTTGGGACAGCGAACACCGGGGAGCTGTTTTTT.

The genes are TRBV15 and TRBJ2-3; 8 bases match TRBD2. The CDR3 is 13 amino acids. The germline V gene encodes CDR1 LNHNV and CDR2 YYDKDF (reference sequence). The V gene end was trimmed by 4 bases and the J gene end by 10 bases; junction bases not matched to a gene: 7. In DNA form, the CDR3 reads TGTGCCACCAGCACGGATAGCGGGAATGCGCAGTATTTT. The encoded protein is CATSTDSGNAQYF.

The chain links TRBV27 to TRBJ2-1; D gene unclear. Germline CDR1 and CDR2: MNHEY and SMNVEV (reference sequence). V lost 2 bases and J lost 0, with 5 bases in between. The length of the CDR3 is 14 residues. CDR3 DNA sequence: TGTGCCAGCAGTTTAAAGAGCTCCTACAATGAGCAGTTCTTC. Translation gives CASSLKSSYNEQFF.

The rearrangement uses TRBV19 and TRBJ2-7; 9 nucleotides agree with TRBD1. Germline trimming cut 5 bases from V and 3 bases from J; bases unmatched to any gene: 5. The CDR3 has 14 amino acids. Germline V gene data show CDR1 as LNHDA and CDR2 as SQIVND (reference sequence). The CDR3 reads CASSRDREGYEQYF. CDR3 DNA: TGTGCCAGTAGTCGGGACAGGGAAGGCTACGAGCAGTACTTC.

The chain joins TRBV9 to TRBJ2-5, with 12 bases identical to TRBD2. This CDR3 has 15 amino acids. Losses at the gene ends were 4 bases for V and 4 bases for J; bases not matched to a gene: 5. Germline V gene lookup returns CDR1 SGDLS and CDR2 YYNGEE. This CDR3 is CASSPSGRGGETQYF. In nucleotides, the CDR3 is TGTGCCAGCAGCCCTAGCGGGAGGGGGGGAGAGACCCAGTACTTC.

CDR3 nucleotides: TGTGCCAGTAGTATAGAGGGACAGTCGCCCATGAACACTGAAGCTTTCTTT. It specifies CASSIEGQSPMNTEAFF. The rearrangement links TRBV19 to TRBJ1-1; 7 nucleotides agree with TRBD1. V lost 0 bases, J lost 0 bases, and 7 bases stayed unmatched. CDR1 is LNHDA, CDR2 SQIVND, per germline (reference sequence). This CDR3 has 17 amino acids.

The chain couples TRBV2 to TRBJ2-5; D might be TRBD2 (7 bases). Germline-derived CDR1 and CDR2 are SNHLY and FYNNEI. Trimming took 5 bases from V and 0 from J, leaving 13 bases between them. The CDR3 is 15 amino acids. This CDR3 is CASSLGGQYQETQYF. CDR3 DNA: TGTGCCAGCAGTTTGGGGGGGCAGTACCAAGAGACCCAGTACTTC.

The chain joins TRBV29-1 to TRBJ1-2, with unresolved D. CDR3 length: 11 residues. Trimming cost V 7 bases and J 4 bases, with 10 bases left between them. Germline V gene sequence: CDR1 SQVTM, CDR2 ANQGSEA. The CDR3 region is CSADGSYGYTF. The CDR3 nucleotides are TGCAGCGCAGACGGATCCTATGGCTACACCTTC. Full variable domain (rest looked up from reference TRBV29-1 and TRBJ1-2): SAVISQKPSRDICQRGTSLTIQCQVDSQVTMMFWYRQQPGQSLTLIATANQGSEATYESGFVIDKFPISRPNLTFSTLTVSNMSPEDSSIYLCSADGSYGYTFGSGTRLTVV.

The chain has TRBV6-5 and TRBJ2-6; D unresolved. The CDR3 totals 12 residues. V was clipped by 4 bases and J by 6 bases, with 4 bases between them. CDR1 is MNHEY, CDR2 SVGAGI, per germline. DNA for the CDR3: TGTGCCAGCAGTTCCTTGGCCAACGTCCTGACTTTC. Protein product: CASSSLANVLTF.

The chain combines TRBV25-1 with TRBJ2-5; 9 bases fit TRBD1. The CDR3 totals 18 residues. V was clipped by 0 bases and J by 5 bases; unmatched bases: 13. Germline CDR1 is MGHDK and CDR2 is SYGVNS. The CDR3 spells CASSEYQRAGTGRETQYF. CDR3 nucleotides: TGTGCCAGCAGTGAATATCAGAGAGCCGGGACAGGGAGGGAGACCCAGTACTTC.

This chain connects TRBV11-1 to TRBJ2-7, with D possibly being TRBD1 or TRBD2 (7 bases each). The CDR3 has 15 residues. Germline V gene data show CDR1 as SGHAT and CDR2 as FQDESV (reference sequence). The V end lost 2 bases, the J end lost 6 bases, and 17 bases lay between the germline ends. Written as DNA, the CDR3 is TGTGCCAGCAGCTTATTGCGGGGAGGGGGCTCCGAGCAGTACTTC. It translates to CASSLLRGGGSEQYF.

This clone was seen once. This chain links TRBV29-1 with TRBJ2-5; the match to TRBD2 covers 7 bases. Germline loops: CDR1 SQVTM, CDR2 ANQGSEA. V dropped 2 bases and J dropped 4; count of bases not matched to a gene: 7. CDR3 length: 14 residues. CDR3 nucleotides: TGCAGCGTTGAAATTTCGGGGGGTAGAGAGACCCAGTACTTC. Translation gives CSVEISGGRETQYF.

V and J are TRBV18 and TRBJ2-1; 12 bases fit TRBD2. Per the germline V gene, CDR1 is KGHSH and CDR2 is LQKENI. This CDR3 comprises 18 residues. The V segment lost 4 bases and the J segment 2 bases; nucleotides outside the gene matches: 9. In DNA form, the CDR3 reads TGTGCCAGCTCACGCGGAGCTAGCGGGGGGGCGGCCTACAATGAGCAGTTCTTC. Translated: CASSRGASGGAAYNEQFF.

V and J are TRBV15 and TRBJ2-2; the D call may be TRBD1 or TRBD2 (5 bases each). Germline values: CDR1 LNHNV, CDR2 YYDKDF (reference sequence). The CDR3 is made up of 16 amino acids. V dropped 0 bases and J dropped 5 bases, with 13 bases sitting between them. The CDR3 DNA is TGTGCCACCAGCAGAGATCCCAGGGAGAGGACCGGGGAGCTGTTTTTT. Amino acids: CATSRDPRERTGELFF.

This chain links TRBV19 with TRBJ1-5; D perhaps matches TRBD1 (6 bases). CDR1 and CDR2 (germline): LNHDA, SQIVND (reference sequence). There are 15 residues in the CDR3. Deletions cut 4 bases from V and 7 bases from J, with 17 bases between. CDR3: CASSNGGGGRQPQHF. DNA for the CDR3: TGTGCCAGTAGTAATGGTGGGGGGGGCCGGCAGCCCCAGCATTTT.